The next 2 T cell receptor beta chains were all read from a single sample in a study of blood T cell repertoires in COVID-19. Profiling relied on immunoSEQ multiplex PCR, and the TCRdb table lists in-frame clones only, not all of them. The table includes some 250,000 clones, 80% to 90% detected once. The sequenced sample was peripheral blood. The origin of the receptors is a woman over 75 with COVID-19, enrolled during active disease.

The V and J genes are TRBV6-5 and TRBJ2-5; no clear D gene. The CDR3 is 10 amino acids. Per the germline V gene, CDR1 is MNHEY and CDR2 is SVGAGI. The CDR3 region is CALQEETQYF. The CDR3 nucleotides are TGTGCTTTACAAGAAGAGACCCAGTACTTC.

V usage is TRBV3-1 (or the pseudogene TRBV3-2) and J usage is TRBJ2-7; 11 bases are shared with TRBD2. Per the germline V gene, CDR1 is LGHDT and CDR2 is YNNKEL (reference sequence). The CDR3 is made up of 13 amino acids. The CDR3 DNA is TGTGCTAAGGGGACTAGCGGACACTACGAGCAGTACTTC. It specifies CAKGTSGHYEQYF.